These 28 T cell receptor beta chains originate from one sample sequenced in a study of regulatory T cells in long-lasting Graves disease. Time point defined: newly diagnosed GD, antithyroid drugs for less than 3 months. After RNA was extracted from PBMCs, the TCR library was made from it. Building of the TCR beta libraries involved iRepertoire HTBI primers and Arm-PCR of CDR3 regions. TCRdb redid the calling of the multiplex PCR reads with MiXCR, one entry per CDR3 protein. The sample has about 310,000 distinct CDR3 sequences, over 15% seen once. Sequencing used peripheral blood mononuclear cells (PBMCs), obtained at new diagnosis, from a patient treated with antithyroid drugs. These receptors were obtained from a female donor with Graves disease.

This clonotype came up many times. The rearrangement joins TRBV19 to TRBJ1-5; D is perhaps TRBD1 (6 bases). The V gene's germline CDR1 is LNHDA and CDR2 SQIVND (reference sequence). This CDR3 spans 14 amino acids. Trimming removed 4 bases from V and 4 bases from J, with 11 bases in between. In nucleotides, the CDR3 is TGTGCCAGTAGTAAGGATAGGGGGAATCAGCCCCAGCATTTT. Encoded protein: CASSKDRGNQPQHF.

Ten or more counts support this clonotype. The chain recombines TRBV12-3 or TRBV12-4 with TRBJ2-3; perhaps TRBD2 as D (5 bases). The V and J ends lost 4 bases and 7 bases respectively, with 9 bases between them. The CDR3 loop spans 12 amino acids. The CDR3 nucleotides are TGTGCCAGCAGTTCGAGGGTTTATACGCAGTATTTT. This encodes CASSSRVYTQYF.

This clonotype was seen a few times. This rearrangement joins TRBV29-1 to TRBJ2-1; tentative D call: TRBD2 (5 bases). Trimming stripped 7 bases from V and 4 bases from J, with 23 bases between. CDR1 and CDR2 (germline): SQVTM, ANQGSEA. This CDR3 has 16 residues. CDR3 sequence: CSAEGAASLLYNEQFF. CDR3 nucleotides: TGCAGCGCCGAGGGCGCAGCTAGCCTTCTTTACAATGAGCAGTTCTTC.

A few counts support this clonotype. A read error may account for a junction end that differs from germline. The rearrangement joins TRBV19 to TRBJ1-1; D is possibly TRBD1 (6 bases). Per the germline V gene, CDR1 is LNHDA and CDR2 is SQIVND (reference sequence). The length of the CDR3 is 14 residues. CDR3 bases: TGTGCCAGTAGTTGGGGGCCCCGTAACACTGAAGCTCTCTTT. Translated, it gives CASSWGPRNTEALF.

This clonotype has a handful of counts. The chain is built from TRBV5-1 and TRBJ2-7; TRBD2 might be the D (6 bases). Germline V CDR1 and CDR2: SGHRS, YFSETQ. This CDR3 contains 15 residues. V lost 0 bases and J lost 5, with 15 bases in between. CDR3 DNA sequence: TGCGCCAGCAGCTTGGAAAATGGACTACTCAACGAGCAGTACTTC. It is translated as CASSLENGLLNEQYF.

This chain uses TRBV27 with TRBJ1-3, with D hard to call. V lost 3 bases and J 0 bases, leaving 9 bases between the germline ends. The CDR3 is 15 amino acids. CDR1 MNHEY and CDR2 SMNVEV come from the germline V gene (reference sequence). CDR3 in amino acids: CASSFTANSGNTIYF. CDR3 coding DNA: TGTGCCAGCAGTTTCACAGCGAACTCTGGAAACACCATATATTTT.

This clonotype was observed many times. The CDR3 sequence is CATSEEGEYQPQHF. The CDR3 region has the DNA TGTGCCACCAGTGAGGAGGGTGAATATCAGCCCCAGCATTTT. The chain joins TRBV24-1 to TRBJ1-5; D gene uncertain. CDR1 KGHDR and CDR2 SFDVKD come from the germline V gene. This CDR3 comprises 14 residues. The germline V and J ends were trimmed by 4 bases and 5 bases, with 11 bases remaining between them.

This chain connects TRBV3-1 to TRBJ2-7; TRBD1 aligns across 9 bases. The CDR3 is 14 residues long. The J segment lost 2 bases and the V segment lost 6 bases, leaving 5 bases of the junction unmatched. Germline V gene data show CDR1 as LGHDT and CDR2 as YNNKEL (reference sequence). CDR3 coding DNA: TGTGCCAGCAGTGACAGGGGGGCTACCTACGAGCAGTACTTC. Protein product: CASSDRGATYEQYF.

Points on this clonotype: Possible read error: a much larger clone is one base away. The CDR3 does not close with the conserved phenylalanine or tryptophan, likely indicating a read error. The chain joins TRBV2 to TRBJ2-1, with 9 bases aligning to TRBD2. The germline gives CDR1 SNHLY, CDR2 FYNNEI. V was clipped by 6 bases and J by 8 bases; unmatched bases: 11. The CDR3 spans 15 residues. Written as DNA, the CDR3 is TGTGCCAGCAGCCCAGGGCCAGCGGGAGGATATGAGCAGTTCTTA. Translation: CASSPGPAGGYEQFL.

This clonotype has at least ten counts. The CDR3 bases are TGTGCCAGCAGTGAACTGCGGGAGGGCTCCGGGGAGCTGTTTTTT. Translating gives CASSELREGSGELFF. The chain recombines TRBV6-1 with TRBJ2-2, with 9 positions matching TRBD2. The CDR3 loop spans 15 amino acids. Germline V gene lookup returns CDR1 MNHNS and CDR2 SASEGT. The ends lost 2 bases at V and 6 bases at J; junction bases unmatched: 4.

As to this clonotype: A far larger clone is a single base away, which makes a read error likely. This chain connects TRBV12-3 or TRBV12-4 to TRBJ2-7; 13 positions match TRBD2. The J call could be wrong; TRBJ2-3 is a better fit for the DNA end. There are 16 residues in the CDR3. The DNA for the CDR3 is TGTGTCAGCAGTCCTTTAGGGACTAGCGGGGCAGATACGCAGTATTTT. It encodes CVSSPLGTSGADTQYF.

Concerning this clonotype itself: This clone may be a read error of a much larger clone one base away. The rearrangement uses TRBV20-1 and TRBJ2-1, with a weak D call TRBD2 (5 bases). Germline CDR1 and CDR2: DFQATT and SNEGSKA (reference sequence). Trimming cost V 1 base and J 10 bases, with 17 bases left between them. CDR3 length: 14 amino acids. DNA for the CDR3: TGCAGTGCTAGAGCCCCTGTCTCCGGGATCGAGCAGTTCTTC. This sequence encodes CSARAPVSGIEQFF.

The chain recombines TRBV11-2 with TRBJ1-1; 10 nucleotides align to TRBD1. This CDR3 is 22 amino acids long. Germline V gene lookup returns CDR1 SGHAT and CDR2 FQNNGV. Trimming took 4 bases from V and 3 from J; bases not matched to a gene: 26. CDR3 loop: CASSSSPHPVPGQGMKDTEAFF. The CDR3 DNA reads as TGTGCCAGCAGCTCCTCCCCTCACCCAGTCCCGGGACAGGGGATGAAGGACACTGAAGCTTTCTTT. The whole variable domain, filled in from reference TRBV11-2 and TRBJ1-1, reads EAGVAQSPRYKIIEKRQSVAFWCNPISGHATLYWYQQILGQGPKLLIQFQNNGVVDDSQLPKDRFSAERLKGVDSTLKIQPAKLEDSAVYLCASSSSPHPVPGQGMKDTEAFFGQGTRLTVV.

This clonotype was counted ten times or more. This chain connects TRBV19 to TRBJ1-5; TRBD1 matches 9 bases. The V segment lost 5 bases and the J segment 5 bases; nucleotides outside the gene matches: 4. The CDR3 is 14 residues long. CDR1 LNHDA and CDR2 SQIVND come from the germline V gene (reference sequence). DNA of the CDR3: TGTGCCAGTAGTCCTCGGACAGGGGATCAGCCCCAGCATTTT. This gives the protein CASSPRTGDQPQHF.

With respect to this clonotype: Given a much more abundant clone one base away, this may be a read error. The chain employs TRBV20-1 and TRBJ2-5; a weak D match, TRBD2 (6 bases). Germline V gene sequence: CDR1 DFQATT, CDR2 SNEGSKA (reference sequence). CDR3 length: 13 amino acids. This CDR3 is CSALGREGETQYF. Written as DNA, the CDR3 is TGCAGCGCGTTAGGGCGGGAAGGAGAGACCCAGTACTTC.

This clonotype was picked up many times. The CDR3: CASSLQGQGYNEQFF. The CDR3 DNA sequence: TGTGCCAGCAGTTTACAGGGACAGGGATACAATGAGCAGTTCTTC. This chain joins TRBV27 and TRBJ2-1; 9 nucleotides match TRBD1. The junction had 3 bases not matched to a gene; V was cut back by 2 bases and J by 4 bases. In germline, CDR1 is MNHEY, CDR2 SMNVEV (reference sequence). This CDR3 comprises 15 residues.

V usage is TRBV30 and J usage is TRBJ2-4; no firm D call. The germline V gene has CDR1 GTSNPN and CDR2 SVGIG (reference sequence). CDR3 length equals 14 residues. V lost 4 bases to trimming and J lost 2 bases, with 12 bases between them. This chain's CDR3 is CAWTSTGPKNIQYF. As DNA, the CDR3 is TGTGCCTGGACCAGTACTGGTCCCAAAAACATTCAGTACTTC.

CDR3 DNA: TGTGCCAGCAGCCTGGGGGCGGGCAATACGTACAATGAGCAGTTCTTC. This encodes CASSLGAGNTYNEQFF. The J gene is TRBJ2-1, the V gene TRBV11-2, with TRBD1 as a possible D gene (6 bases). Deletions cut 5 bases from V and 4 bases from J, with 18 bases between. This CDR3 is built from 16 residues. The V gene's germline CDR1 is SGHAT and CDR2 FQNNGV.

There are many counts of this clonotype. The J gene is TRBJ2-5, the V gene TRBV6-1; TRBD1 matches 7 bases. Trimming removed 1 base from V and 4 bases from J; junction bases left unmatched: 0. The germline CDR1 and CDR2 sequences are MNHNS and SASEGT. There are 13 residues in the CDR3. CDR3 DNA sequence: TGTGCCAGCAGTGAAGACAGGGGAGAGACCCAGTACTTC. It yields the protein CASSEDRGETQYF.

This clonotype has a handful of counts. The V gene is TRBV20-1, the J gene TRBJ1-2, with D tentatively TRBD1 (5 bases). The CDR3 has 13 residues. Germline V CDR1 and CDR2: DFQATT, SNEGSKA (reference sequence). V lost 0 bases to trimming and J lost 8 bases, with 13 bases between them. This CDR3 is CSARDVEGRGYTF. The CDR3 nucleotides are TGCAGTGCTAGAGATGTTGAGGGACGGGGCTACACCTTC.

This clonotype was seen many times. The rearrangement joins TRBV6-5 to TRBJ1-1; D remains unclear. Germline CDR1 is MNHEY and CDR2 is SVGAGI. The CDR3 covers 16 residues. V lost 0 bases to trimming and J lost 6 bases, with 17 bases between them. The CDR3 is CASSYSAGVSRAEAFF. CDR3 coding DNA: TGTGCCAGCAGTTACTCTGCGGGAGTCTCAAGGGCTGAAGCTTTCTTT.

This clonotype was counted ten times or more. The rearrangement uses TRBV28 and TRBJ1-2; 9 bases line up with TRBD1. The V and J ends lost 7 bases and 6 bases, in that order; junction bases with no gene match: 18. This CDR3 is 17 amino acids long. Germline V gene sequence: CDR1 MDHEN, CDR2 SYDVKM. CDR3 amino acids: CASITSAEHGTGNGYTF. The CDR3 DNA is TGTGCCAGCATTACCTCGGCGGAGCACGGGACAGGGAATGGCTACACCTTC.

There are a few counts of this clonotype. The chain carries TRBV7-2 and TRBJ2-1; D perhaps matches TRBD1 (6 bases). Germline CDR1 SGHTA, CDR2 FQGNSA. CDR3 length: 15 amino acids. V was pared by 5 bases and J by 1 base, with 12 bases between. CDR3: CASSPDRNSYNEQFF. The CDR3 DNA is TGTGCCAGCAGCCCGGACAGAAATTCCTACAATGAGCAGTTCTTC.

The chain combines TRBV19 with TRBJ2-1, with 8 nucleotides matching TRBD1. V was clipped by 1 base and J by 7 bases; unmatched bases: 6. The CDR3 is 15 amino acids. Germline CDR1 is LNHDA and CDR2 is SQIVND (reference sequence). The CDR3 loop reads CASSIVRTGINEQFF. In DNA form, the CDR3 reads TGTGCCAGTAGTATAGTTCGGACAGGGATTAATGAGCAGTTCTTC.

The V call is TRBV29-1, the J call TRBJ2-7; 8 bases map to TRBD1. Germline CDR1 reads SQVTM; CDR2 reads ANQGSEA. The CDR3 runs to 12 residues. Germline trimming cut 6 bases from V and 3 bases from J; bases unmatched to any gene: 4. CDR3 protein: CSVAGQGYEQYF. The CDR3 region has the DNA TGCAGCGTCGCAGGACAGGGCTACGAGCAGTACTTC.

This sequence joins TRBV11-2 and TRBJ2-1; a weak D match, TRBD2 (7 bases). Germline values: CDR1 SGHAT, CDR2 FQNNGV. The CDR3 extends over 18 amino acids. Trimming left V 4 bases short and J 3 bases short, with 22 bases between. The CDR3 loop is CASSSVRGAGTDYNEQFF. CDR3 coding DNA: TGTGCCAGCAGCTCCGTCCGGGGGGCGGGTACTGACTACAATGAGCAGTTCTTC.

This clonotype occurred many times. This chain links TRBV12-3 or TRBV12-4 with TRBJ2-2; D unclear. V was cut by 6 bases and J by 6 bases, with 14 bases left in between. The CDR3 has 14 amino acids. CDR3 in amino acids: CASSIPEGPGELFF. The CDR3 DNA sequence: TGTGCCAGCAGCATCCCGGAAGGGCCCGGGGAGCTGTTTTTT.

This clonotype has at least ten counts. The chain carries TRBV10-1 and TRBJ2-3; weak D call: TRBD2 (6 bases). V was pared by 0 bases and J by 2 bases, with 9 bases between. The CDR3 has 15 amino acids. Per germline, CDR1 WNHNN and CDR2 SYGVQD (reference sequence). CDR3 sequence: CASSESGGNTDTQYF. DNA for the CDR3: TGCGCCAGCAGTGAGTCAGGAGGGAACACAGATACGCAGTATTTT.